This T cell receptor (beta chain) was sequenced for a study of blood T cell repertoires in COVID-19. Study background: Samples of COVID-19 (acute and convalescent) were obtained from the United States, Italy and Spain.

Original processing notes: Reference gene primer amplification gave estimated nucleated cell counts. Some clones are missing from TCRdb's copy, which holds only in-frame ones; the method was immunoSEQ multiplex PCR. The V and J calls and clone size come from that table; D and trimming were worked out from the DNA. The data hold about 250,000 clones, with around 82% observed a single time. Between the trimmed V and J ends, which lost 10 bases and 7 bases, there was a span of 17 bases. The CDR3 contains 12 residues. The TCR was taken from a man in his fifties who had recovered from COVID-19. The sequenced material came from PBMCs or T cells enriched from blood (not recorded which). The chain combines TRBV12-3 or TRBV12-4 with TRBJ2-7, with D maybe TRBD1 (5 bases). CDR3 sequence (DNA): TGTGCCACCGCTAGGGGCCCAGGGGAGCAGTACTTC. This codes for CATARGPGEQYF.